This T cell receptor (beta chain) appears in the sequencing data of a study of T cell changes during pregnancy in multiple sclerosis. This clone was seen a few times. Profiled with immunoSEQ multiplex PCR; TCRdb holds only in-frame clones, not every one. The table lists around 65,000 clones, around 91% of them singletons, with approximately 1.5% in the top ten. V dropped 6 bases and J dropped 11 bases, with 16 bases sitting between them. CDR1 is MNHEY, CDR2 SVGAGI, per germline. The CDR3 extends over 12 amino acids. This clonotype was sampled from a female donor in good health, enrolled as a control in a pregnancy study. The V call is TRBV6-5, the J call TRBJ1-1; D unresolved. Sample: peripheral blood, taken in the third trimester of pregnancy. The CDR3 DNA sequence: TGTGCCAGCAGGGGCCCCCGAAAAGCTGCTTTCTTT. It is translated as CASRGPRKAAFF.